This record covers a single T cell receptor (beta chain). Which antigen it targets is not known. Qualities for individual bases were not recorded, and no much larger clone is one base off. These data originate in a study of T-cell memory formation after mild COVID-19 listed by TCRdb under 2021. General notes on the study: TCR sequence clusters from the two donors were largely donor specific. T-cell clones expanding and contracting after mild COVID-19 in two donors were tracked by longitudinal TCRalpha and TCRbeta repertoire sequencing. Two young, previously healthy adult volunteers made up the cohort, one male and one female. Broader findings and caveats from the paper: Some responding clones were found in pre-infection memory, which suggests that pre-existing cross-reactive memory T cells took part in the SARS-CoV-2 response. Only a couple of mild cases were covered in the study, and larger cohorts including severe cases with pre-infection samples were considered necessary. The second-wave clones that peaked on day 37 were not confirmed to be SARS-CoV-2 specific. From day 15 to 85, contracting clones showed balanced CD4/CD8 phenotypes, whereas a second wave of clones that expanded from day 15 to 37 leaned towards CD4+. Contracting CD4+ clones were found mainly in CM and EM memory subsets, while CD8+ clones were enriched in EMRA.

Ficoll-Paque density gradient centrifugation was used to isolate PBMCs. The instrument given in TCRdb is Illumina NovaSeq 6000. TCRalpha and TCRbeta cDNA libraries were built by 5'RACE with constant-segment primers, adding sample barcodes and unique molecular identifiers. RNA was extracted from every sample with Trizol reagent. Amplification of the libraries took two PCR steps, and the second step added a second sample barcode plus Illumina TruSeq adapters. Sequencing of libraries was performed on an Illumina NovaSeq with 2 x 150 bp paired-end reads. The authors' pipeline ran thus. With migec v1.2.7, reads were demultiplexed and then collapsed into UMI-guided consensus sequences. With mixcr v2.1.11, UMI consensuses were aligned to TRA and TRB V and J templates and assembled into clonotypes. A clonotype was counted as expanded or contracted only when both edgeR and NoisET called the clonotype significant, with the noise models trained on biological replicates. For edgeR calls, a false discovery rate-adjusted p below 0.01 and a log2 fold-change threshold of 1 were applied. As an exploratory analysis of dynamics, max-normalized trajectories of the 1000 most abundant clonotypes were examined with PCA combined with hierarchical clustering. Separately sequenced CD4+ and CD8+ repertoires were used to assign the CD4 or CD8 phenotype of responding clones. Using fastp at Q25 and MiXCR, TCRdb reprocessed the public reads and kept productive beta chains. When rows share a CDR3 protein, they turn into one entry using the most common DNA and genes. The V and J calls and clone size are TCRdb's, not the authors'. This sample holds some 15,000 distinct CDR3 sequences; approximately 19% were observed only once. The top ten clonotypes cover about half of the sample.

A distance of 5 bases separates the germline ends of V and J, which lose 1 base and 0 bases respectively. Per the germline V gene, SGHRS is the CDR1 and YFSETQ is the CDR2. Measured from the cysteine to the phenylalanine, the CDR3 is 13 residues long. Only CDR3 DNA is held: 39 bases, read in frame from base 1. The specimen was PBMCs or a T cell subset sorted from them (not recorded which). This TCR derives from an adult woman who had mild COVID-19 (a few samples of this study predate the infection). The sample titles of this study are shuffled in the database, so cell type and time point are left out; the donor was told from shared clones. This receptor chain uses TRBV5-1 and TRBJ2-7; the D gene lacks a confident call. At the DNA level, the sequence is TGCGCCAGCAGCTTGCAGGTCTCCTACGAGCAGTACTTC. Its translation is CASSLQVSYEQYF.